The source of this TCR beta chain is a study of blood T cell repertoires in COVID-19. Across the whole study: T cells, B-cell-depleted T cells, or PBMCs provided the cDNA or gDNA that served as material.

Original methodology: Researchers report that nucleated cell counts were estimated from reference gene primer amplification. Clones were sequenced by immunoSEQ multiplex PCR, and TCRdb holds only the in-frame ones, with some missing. Clone size and the V and J calls come from that table; the DNA yielded D and trimming. The sample carries some 160,000 clones, about four fifths recorded once. The CDR3 totals 16 residues. Germline assignment: CDR1 SGHRS and CDR2 YFSETQ. V lost 4 bases and J lost 3; bases outside the gene matches: 8. Material for sequencing was peripheral blood. This chain connects TRBV5-1 to TRBJ2-3, with 10 bases lining up with TRBD1. This sequence originates from a woman older than 75 with acute or convalescent COVID-19. The CDR3 DNA reads as TGCGCCAGCAGCCCCAGGGACAGGGGCGTTACAGATACGCAGTATTTT. This encodes CASSPRDRGVTDTQYF.